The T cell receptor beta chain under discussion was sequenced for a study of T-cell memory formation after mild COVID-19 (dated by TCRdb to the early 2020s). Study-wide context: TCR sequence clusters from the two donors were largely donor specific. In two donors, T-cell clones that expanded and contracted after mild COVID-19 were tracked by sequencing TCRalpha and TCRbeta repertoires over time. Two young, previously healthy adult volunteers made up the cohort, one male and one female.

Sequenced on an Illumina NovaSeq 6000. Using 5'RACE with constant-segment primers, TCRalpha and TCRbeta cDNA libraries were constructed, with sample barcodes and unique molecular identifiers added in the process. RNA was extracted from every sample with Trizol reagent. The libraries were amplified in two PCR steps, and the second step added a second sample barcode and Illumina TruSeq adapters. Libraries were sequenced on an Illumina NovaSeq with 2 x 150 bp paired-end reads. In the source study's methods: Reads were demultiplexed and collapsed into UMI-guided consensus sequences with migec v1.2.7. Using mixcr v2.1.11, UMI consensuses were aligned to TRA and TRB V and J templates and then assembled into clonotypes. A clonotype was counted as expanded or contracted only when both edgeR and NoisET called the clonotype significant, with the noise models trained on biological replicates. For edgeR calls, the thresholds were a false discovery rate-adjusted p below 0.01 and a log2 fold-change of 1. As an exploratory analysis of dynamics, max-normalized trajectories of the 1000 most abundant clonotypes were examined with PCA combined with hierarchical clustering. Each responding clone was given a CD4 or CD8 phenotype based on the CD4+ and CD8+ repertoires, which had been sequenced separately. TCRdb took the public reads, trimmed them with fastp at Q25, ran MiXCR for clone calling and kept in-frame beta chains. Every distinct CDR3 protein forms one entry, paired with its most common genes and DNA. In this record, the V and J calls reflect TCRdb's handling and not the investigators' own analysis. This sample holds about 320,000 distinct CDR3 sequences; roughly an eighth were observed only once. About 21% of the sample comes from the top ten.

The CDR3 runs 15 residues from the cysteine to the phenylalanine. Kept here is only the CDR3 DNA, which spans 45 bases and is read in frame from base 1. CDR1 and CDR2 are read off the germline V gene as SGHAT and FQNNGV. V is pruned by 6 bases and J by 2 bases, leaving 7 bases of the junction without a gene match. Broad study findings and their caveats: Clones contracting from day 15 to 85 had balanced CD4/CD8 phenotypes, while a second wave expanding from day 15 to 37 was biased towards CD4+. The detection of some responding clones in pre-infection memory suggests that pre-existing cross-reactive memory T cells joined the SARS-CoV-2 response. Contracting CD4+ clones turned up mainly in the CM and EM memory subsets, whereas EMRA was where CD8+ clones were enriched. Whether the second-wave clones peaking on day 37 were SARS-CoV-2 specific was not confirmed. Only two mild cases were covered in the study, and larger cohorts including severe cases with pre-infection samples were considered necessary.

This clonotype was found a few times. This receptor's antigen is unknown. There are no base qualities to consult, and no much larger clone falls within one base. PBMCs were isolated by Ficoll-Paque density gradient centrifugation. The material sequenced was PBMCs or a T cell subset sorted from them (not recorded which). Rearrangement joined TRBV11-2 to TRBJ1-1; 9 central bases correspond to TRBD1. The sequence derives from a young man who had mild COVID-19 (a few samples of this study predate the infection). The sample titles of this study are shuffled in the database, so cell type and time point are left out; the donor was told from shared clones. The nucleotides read TGTGCCAGCAGGACTTACAGGGGGCCAAACACTGAAGCTTTCTTT. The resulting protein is CASRTYRGPNTEAFF.